These T cell receptor beta chains were read from a single sample in a study of blood T cell repertoires in COVID-19. Sequencing was performed with immunoSEQ multiplex PCR; in TCRdb, only in-frame clones are kept and a portion is missing. The sample has roughly 40,000 clones; roughly 80% are singletons. The sample comprised peripheral blood. The receptors come from a man in his 70s with acute or convalescent COVID-19. Each CDR3 is given with its conserved first and last residue. The D gene is left open where the match is weak. Clone size is given for some rows only: seen once, a few or many times, or a class if the clone is expanded.

j_gene: TRBJ2-7; abundance: few; v_gene: TRBV7-2; d_gene: .; CDR3aa: CASSSRQPPEEQYF; CDR3nt: TGTGCCAGCAGCTCCCGACAGCCACCTGAGGAGCAGTACTTC
j_gene: TRBJ1-5; abundance: .; v_gene: TRBV7-7; d_gene: .; CDR3aa: CASSADRNQPQHF; CDR3nt: TGTGCTAGCAGCGCCGACAGGAATCAGCCCCAGCATTTT
j_gene: TRBJ2-1; abundance: .; v_gene: TRBV5-1; d_gene: TRBD2; CDR3aa: CASSQPLAGGPHEQFF; CDR3nt: TGCGCCAGCAGCCAACCCCTAGCGGGGGGGCCCCATGAGCAGTTCTTC
j_gene: TRBJ2-1; abundance: .; v_gene: TRBV7-2; d_gene: TRBD1; CDR3aa: CASSRDRVNEQFF; CDR3nt: TGTGCCAGCAGCAGGGACAGGGTCAATGAGCAGTTCTTC
j_gene: TRBJ2-1; abundance: .; v_gene: TRBV9; d_gene: TRBD2; CDR3aa: CASSGTSGDYNEQFF; CDR3nt: TGTGCCAGCAGCGGGACTAGCGGCGATTACAATGAGCAGTTCTTC
j_gene: TRBJ1-1; abundance: few; v_gene: TRBV7-2; d_gene: TRBD1; CDR3aa: CASSFTRDRATEAFF; CDR3nt: TGTGCCAGCAGCTTTACCCGGGACAGGGCAACTGAAGCTTTCTTT
j_gene: TRBJ1-1; abundance: .; v_gene: TRBV5-5; d_gene: TRBD1; CDR3aa: CASSLGVQGAVGEAFF; CDR3nt: TGTGCCAGCAGCTTGGGGGTACAGGGGGCGGTCGGTGAAGCTTTCTTT
j_gene: TRBJ1-2; abundance: .; v_gene: TRBV28; d_gene: TRBD1; CDR3aa: CASRWTGTSYTF; CDR3nt: TGTGCCAGCAGGTGGACAGGGACATCTTACACCTTC
j_gene: TRBJ2-7; abundance: .; v_gene: TRBV5-1; d_gene: TRBD1; CDR3aa: CASSLRQGAEGEQYF; CDR3nt: TGCGCCAGCAGCTTGAGGCAGGGGGCGGAAGGCGAGCAGTACTTC
j_gene: TRBJ2-4; abundance: once; v_gene: TRBV7-9; d_gene: TRBD1; CDR3aa: CASSLAGTGNIQYF; CDR3nt: TGTGCCAGCAGCTTGGCCGGGACAGGGAACATTCAGTACTTC
j_gene: TRBJ2-5; abundance: .; v_gene: TRBV24-1; d_gene: .; CDR3aa: CATSESRQQETQYF; CDR3nt: TGTGCCACCAGTGAATCACGACAGCAAGAGACCCAGTACTTC
j_gene: TRBJ1-1; abundance: .; v_gene: TRBV2; d_gene: TRBD1; CDR3aa: CASRTGGTTEAFF; CDR3nt: TGTGCCAGCAGGACAGGGGGTACCACTGAAGCTTTCTTT
j_gene: TRBJ2-7; abundance: few; v_gene: TRBV7-9; d_gene: TRBD1; CDR3aa: CASSLRGQSYEQYF; CDR3nt: TGTGCCAGCAGCTTACGGGGACAGTCCTACGAGCAGTACTTC
j_gene: TRBJ1-3; abundance: .; v_gene: TRBV7-9; d_gene: TRBD1; CDR3aa: CASSLRQGGNTIYF; CDR3nt: TGTGCCAGCAGCTTAAGACAGGGAGGAAACACCATATATTTT
j_gene: TRBJ1-5; abundance: .; v_gene: TRBV5-1; d_gene: TRBD1; CDR3aa: CASSRSGTGGQPQHF; CDR3nt: TGCGCCAGCAGTAGATCCGGGACAGGGGGTCAGCCCCAGCATTTT
j_gene: TRBJ2-7; abundance: .; v_gene: TRBV29-1; d_gene: TRBD2; CDR3aa: CSVAGGASSYEQYF; CDR3nt: TGCAGCGTTGCGGGGGGGGCTAGCTCCTACGAGCAGTACTTC
j_gene: TRBJ1-5; abundance: .; v_gene: TRBV15; d_gene: .; CDR3aa: CATSDEGGNQPQHF; CDR3nt: TGTGCCACCAGCGACGAGGGGGGCAATCAGCCCCAGCATTTT
j_gene: TRBJ1-5; abundance: .; v_gene: TRBV19; d_gene: .; CDR3aa: CASSGKGTPYSNQPQHF; CDR3nt: TGTGCCAGTAGTGGTAAGGGGACACCTTATAGCAATCAGCCCCAGCATTTT
j_gene: TRBJ1-6; abundance: .; v_gene: TRBV2; d_gene: .; CDR3aa: CAATPDRLNSPLHF; CDR3nt: TGTGCCGCAACCCCGGACAGACTTAATTCACCCCTCCACTTT
j_gene: TRBJ1-1; abundance: .; v_gene: TRBV30; d_gene: TRBD1; CDR3aa: CAWSALVTGALGTEAFF; CDR3nt: TGTGCCTGGAGTGCTTTAGTGACAGGGGCTCTGGGCACTGAAGCTTTCTTT
j_gene: TRBJ2-3; abundance: once; v_gene: TRBV10-2; d_gene: .; CDR3aa: CASSYYRADTQYF; CDR3nt: TGCGCCAGCAGTTACTACAGGGCAGATACGCAGTATTTT
j_gene: TRBJ1-6; abundance: .; v_gene: TRBV7-9; d_gene: .; CDR3aa: CASSLMAAANSPLHF; CDR3nt: TGTGCCAGCAGCTTAATGGCGGCGGCCAATTCACCCCTCCACTTT
j_gene: TRBJ2-1; abundance: .; v_gene: TRBV5-4; d_gene: .; CDR3aa: CASRAGGGVDSEQFF; CDR3nt: TGTGCCAGCCGCGCTGGGGGCGGTGTGGATAGTGAGCAGTTCTTC
j_gene: TRBJ2-7; abundance: .; v_gene: TRBV29-1; d_gene: TRBD1; CDR3aa: CSVAKGTGGVNEQYF; CDR3nt: TGCAGCGTTGCCAAAGGGACAGGGGGTGTCAACGAGCAGTACTTC
j_gene: TRBJ1-2; abundance: few; v_gene: TRBV11-2; d_gene: .; CDR3aa: CASSLGINYGYTF; CDR3nt: TGTGCCAGCAGCTTGGGCATCAACTATGGCTACACCTTC
j_gene: TRBJ2-2; abundance: .; v_gene: TRBV7-8; d_gene: .; CDR3aa: CASSRVGGPNTGELFF; CDR3nt: TGTGCCAGCAGCCGAGTGGGGGGGCCAAACACCGGGGAGCTGTTTTTT
j_gene: TRBJ1-1; abundance: .; v_gene: TRBV3-1/TRBV3-2; d_gene: TRBD1; CDR3aa: CASSQEGQGENTEAFF; CDR3nt: TGTGCCAGCAGCCAAGAGGGGCAGGGGGAAAACACTGAAGCTTTCTTT
j_gene: TRBJ1-2; abundance: .; v_gene: TRBV9; d_gene: .; CDR3aa: CASSPQLKNYGYTF; CDR3nt: TGTGCCAGCAGCCCGCAACTCAAAAACTATGGCTACACCTTC
j_gene: TRBJ1-6; abundance: few; v_gene: TRBV7-2; d_gene: TRBD1; CDR3aa: CASSLEGAGSPLHF; CDR3nt: TGTGCCAGCAGCTTAGAGGGGGCTGGGTCACCCCTCCACTTT
j_gene: TRBJ1-2; abundance: .; v_gene: TRBV3-1/TRBV3-2; d_gene: .; CDR3aa: CASSPPLIGVLYGYTF; CDR3nt: TGTGCCAGCAGCCCCCCCCTGATAGGGGTTCTTTATGGCTACACCTTC
j_gene: TRBJ1-1; abundance: large; v_gene: TRBV19; d_gene: .; CDR3aa: CASSMLSREAVNTEAFF; CDR3nt: TGTGCCAGTAGTATGTTGAGCCGTGAGGCGGTGAACACTGAAGCTTTCTTT
j_gene: TRBJ1-1; abundance: .; v_gene: TRBV3-1/TRBV3-2; d_gene: TRBD1; CDR3aa: CASSRTGTGLTEAFF; CDR3nt: TGTGCCAGCAGCCGAACCGGGACAGGTCTAACTGAAGCTTTCTTT
j_gene: TRBJ1-5; abundance: few; v_gene: TRBV19; d_gene: .; CDR3aa: CASSISGTLNQPQHF; CDR3nt: TGTGCCAGTAGTATTTCGGGTACCCTAAATCAGCCCCAGCATTTT
j_gene: TRBJ1-2; abundance: .; v_gene: TRBV5-1; d_gene: .; CDR3aa: CASSLAVGSYGYTF; CDR3nt: TGCGCCAGCAGCTTGGCCGTGGGCTCCTATGGCTACACCTTC
j_gene: TRBJ1-2; abundance: .; v_gene: TRBV29-1; d_gene: .; CDR3aa: CSVEGQTSNYGYTF; CDR3nt: TGCAGCGTTGAAGGACAGACGTCGAACTATGGCTACACCTTC
j_gene: TRBJ2-3; abundance: .; v_gene: TRBV5-1; d_gene: TRBD2; CDR3aa: CASSLGTSGSTDTQYF; CDR3nt: TGCGCCAGCAGCCTCGGGACTAGCGGCAGCACAGATACGCAGTATTTT
j_gene: TRBJ1-1; abundance: .; v_gene: TRBV5-1; d_gene: .; CDR3aa: CASSFAGLGTEAFF; CDR3nt: TGCGCCAGCAGCTTTGCAGGGCTAGGGACTGAAGCTTTCTTT